The rows below give T cell receptor beta chains drawn from one sample of a study of blood T cell repertoires in COVID-19. Sequencing used immunoSEQ multiplex PCR; TCRdb keeps in-frame clones, though not all of them. The sample includes roughly 70,000 clones, roughly 90% of them seen just once. Source material: peripheral blood. The receptor set was obtained from a man in his fifties or sixties with COVID-19, enrolled during active disease. Both conserved end residues are part of each CDR3. D genes are given only for firm matches. Only part of the rows carry a size: once, few, many, or a class if the clone is expanded.

v_gene,abundance,j_gene,d_gene,len,CDR3aa,CDR3nt
TRBV18,NA,TRBJ1-1,NA,15,CASSRAQGWGTEAFF,TGTGCCAGCTCACGAGCCCAGGGATGGGGCACTGAAGCTTTCTTT
TRBV5-6,few,TRBJ2-1,TRBD2,15,CASSLIPSGSNEQFF,TGTGCCAGCAGCTTGATACCTAGCGGGAGCAATGAGCAGTTCTTC
TRBV18,NA,TRBJ2-3,TRBD1,15,CASSSEQGALDTQYF,TGTGCCAGCTCATCGGAACAGGGGGCATTGGATACGCAGTATTTT
TRBV1,NA,TRBJ2-7,NA,16,CTSGGSSGPKPHEQYF,TGCACCAGCGGTGGGAGTAGCGGCCCTAAGCCCCACGAGCAGTACTTC
TRBV25-1,NA,TRBJ1-1,NA,16,CASSEYQQGIGTEAFF,TGTGCCAGCAGTGAATATCAGCAGGGGATAGGCACTGAAGCTTTCTTT
TRBV2,NA,TRBJ2-3,TRBD2,14,CASSDPGGVDTQYF,TGTGCCAGCAGTGATCCGGGAGGGGTAGATACGCAGTATTTT
TRBV10-3,NA,TRBJ2-5,NA,15,CAIGTSSGRQETQYF,TGTGCCATCGGAACTAGCTCTGGGAGGCAAGAGACCCAGTACTTC
TRBV9,NA,TRBJ2-2,TRBD1,16,CASSVGQGAGTGELFF,TGTGCCAGCAGCGTAGGACAGGGGGCTGGCACCGGGGAGCTGTTTTTT
TRBV18,NA,TRBJ1-2,NA,14,CASSPREVADGYTF,TGTGCCAGCTCACCAAGGGAGGTAGCTGACGGCTACACCTTC
TRBV2,NA,TRBJ2-5,TRBD2,15,CASSEGSGRGETQYF,TGTGCCAGCAGTGAAGGTAGCGGGAGAGGTGAGACCCAGTACTTC
TRBV21-1,NA,TRBJ2-7,NA,14,CASSKRGGFYEQYF,TGTGCCAGCAGCAAAAGGGGGGGGTTCTACGAGCAGTACTTC
TRBV4-3,NA,TRBJ2-7,NA,14,CASSHNRYSYEQYF,TGCGCCAGCAGCCACAACCGCTACTCCTACGAGCAGTACTTC
TRBV9,NA,TRBJ2-1,NA,12,CASSVFGNEQFF,TGTGCCAGCAGCGTTTTCGGTAATGAGCAGTTCTTC
TRBV18,NA,TRBJ2-3,NA,16,CASSPPRDASTDTQYF,TGTGCCAGCTCACCACCGAGGGATGCTAGCACAGATACGCAGTATTTT
TRBV7-2,NA,TRBJ2-5,TRBD2,15,CASSRTSGGQETQYF,TGTGCCAGCAGCCGCACTAGCGGGGGACAAGAGACCCAGTACTTC
TRBV7-9,NA,TRBJ2-5,NA,11,CASSSGETQYF,TGTGCCAGCAGCTCCGGGGAGACCCAGTACTTC
TRBV7-9,NA,TRBJ2-3,NA,16,CASSLWLATSTDTQYF,TGTGCCAGCAGCTTATGGCTAGCGACAAGCACAGATACGCAGTATTTT
TRBV14,NA,TRBJ1-1,TRBD1,13,CASSAGGWTEAFF,TGTGCCAGCAGTGCAGGGGGCTGGACTGAAGCTTTCTTT
TRBV19,NA,TRBJ2-2,TRBD1,15,CASRGDRDKAGELFF,TGTGCCAGTAGGGGGGACAGGGATAAAGCCGGGGAGCTGTTTTTT
TRBV5-6,once,TRBJ1-3,NA,15,CASSQGGVSGNTIYF,TGTGCCAGCAGCCAAGGGGGTGTTTCTGGAAACACCATATATTTT
TRBV5-1,NA,TRBJ1-1,TRBD1,16,CASSLTGTGLDTEAFF,TGCGCCAGCAGCTTGACCGGGACAGGACTTGACACTGAAGCTTTCTTT
TRBV10-3,NA,TRBJ2-1,TRBD2,16,CAISPGTSGSVYEQFF,TGTGCCATCAGCCCGGGGACTAGCGGGAGTGTTTATGAGCAGTTCTTC
TRBV7-2,NA,TRBJ2-1,TRBD1,13,CASSSDRANEQFF,TGTGCCAGCAGCTCGGACAGGGCCAATGAGCAGTTCTTC
TRBV6-5,NA,TRBJ2-5,NA,14,CASSLQGGPETQYF,TGTGCCAGCAGTTTACAGGGGGGGCCAGAGACCCAGTACTTC
TRBV4-2,NA,TRBJ2-1,TRBD2,17,CASSQDKSGGIYNEQFF,TGTGCCAGCAGCCAAGATAAATCGGGAGGGATCTACAATGAGCAGTTCTTC